This T cell receptor (beta chain) derives from a study of hypomethylating agent response in myelodysplastic syndrome. Across the whole study: Donors were myelodysplastic syndrome patients: 2 female, several male. Response meant complete response or hematologic improvement; all other patients were non-responders. Notes on the study in general: Shared GLIPH2 clusters possibly recognizing novel MDS antigens remain unconfirmed.

A word on this clone: No antigen is known for it. The junction shows a germline mismatch at one end, possibly a read error.

Each sample had 350 to 400 ng DNA, as two 200 ng replicates, at survey resolution. Method: immunoSEQ multiplex PCR; TCRdb's copy keeps in-frame clones and lacks some. The sample holds 4,000 or so clones, roughly 86% seen once. CDR1 and CDR2 from the germline V gene are SSHAT and FNYEAQ (reference sequence). The CDR3 runs to 14 residues. Specimen: bone marrow, collected before or after starting hypomethylating agent treatment for myelodysplastic syndrome (not recorded which). The chain combines TRBV7-7 with TRBJ2-5; D remains unclear. This clonotype originated in a human donor with myelodysplastic syndrome. CDR3 DNA: TGTGCTAGCAGCTTAGATGCAACTCGAGAGACCCAGTACTTC. It codes for CASSLDATRETQYF.